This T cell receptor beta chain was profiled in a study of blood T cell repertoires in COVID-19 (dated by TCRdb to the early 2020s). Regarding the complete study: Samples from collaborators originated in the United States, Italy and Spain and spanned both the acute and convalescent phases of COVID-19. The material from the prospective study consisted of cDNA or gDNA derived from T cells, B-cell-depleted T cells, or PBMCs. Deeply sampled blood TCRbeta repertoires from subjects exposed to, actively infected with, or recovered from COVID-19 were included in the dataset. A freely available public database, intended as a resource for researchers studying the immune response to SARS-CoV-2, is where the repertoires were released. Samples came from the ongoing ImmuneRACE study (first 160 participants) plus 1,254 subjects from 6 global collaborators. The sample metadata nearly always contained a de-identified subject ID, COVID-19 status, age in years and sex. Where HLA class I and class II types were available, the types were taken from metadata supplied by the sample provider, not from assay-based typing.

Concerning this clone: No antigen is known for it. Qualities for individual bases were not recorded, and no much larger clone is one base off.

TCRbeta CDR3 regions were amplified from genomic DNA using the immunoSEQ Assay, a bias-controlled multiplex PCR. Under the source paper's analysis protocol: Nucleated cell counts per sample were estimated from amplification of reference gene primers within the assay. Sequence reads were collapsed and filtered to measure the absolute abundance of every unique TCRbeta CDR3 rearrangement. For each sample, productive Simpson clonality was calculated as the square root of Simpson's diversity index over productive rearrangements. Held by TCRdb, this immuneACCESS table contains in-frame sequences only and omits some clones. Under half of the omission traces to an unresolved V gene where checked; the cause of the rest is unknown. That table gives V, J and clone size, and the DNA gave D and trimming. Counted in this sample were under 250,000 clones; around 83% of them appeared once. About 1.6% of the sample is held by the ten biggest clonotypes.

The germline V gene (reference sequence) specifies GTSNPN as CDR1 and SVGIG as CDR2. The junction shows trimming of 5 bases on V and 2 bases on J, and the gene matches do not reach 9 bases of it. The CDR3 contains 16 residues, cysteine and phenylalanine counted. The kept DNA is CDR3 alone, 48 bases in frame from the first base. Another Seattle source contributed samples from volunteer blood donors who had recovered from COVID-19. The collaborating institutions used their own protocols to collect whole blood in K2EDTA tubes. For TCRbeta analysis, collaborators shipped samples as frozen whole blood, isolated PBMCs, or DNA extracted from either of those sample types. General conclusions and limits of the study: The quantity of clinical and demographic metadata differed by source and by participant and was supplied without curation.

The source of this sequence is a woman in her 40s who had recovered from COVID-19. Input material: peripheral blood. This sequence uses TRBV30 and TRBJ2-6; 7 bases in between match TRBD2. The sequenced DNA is TGTGCCTGGTCCAGGGAGGGTAGCCCTGGGGCCAACGTCCTGACTTTC. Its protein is CAWSREGSPGANVLTF.